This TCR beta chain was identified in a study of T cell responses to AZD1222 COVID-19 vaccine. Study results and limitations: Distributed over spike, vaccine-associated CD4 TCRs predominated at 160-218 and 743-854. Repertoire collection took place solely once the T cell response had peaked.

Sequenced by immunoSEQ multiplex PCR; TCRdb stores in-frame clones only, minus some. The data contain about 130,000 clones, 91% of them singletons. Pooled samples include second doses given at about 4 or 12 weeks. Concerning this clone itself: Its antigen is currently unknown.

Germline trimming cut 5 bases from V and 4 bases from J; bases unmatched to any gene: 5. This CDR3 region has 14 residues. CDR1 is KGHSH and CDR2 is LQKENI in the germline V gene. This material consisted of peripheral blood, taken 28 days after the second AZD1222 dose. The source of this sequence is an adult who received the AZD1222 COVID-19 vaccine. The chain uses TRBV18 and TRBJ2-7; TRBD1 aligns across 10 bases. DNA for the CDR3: TGTGCCAGCTCAAGCGGACAGGGGGTTTACGAGCAGTACTTC. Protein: CASSSGQGVYEQYF.